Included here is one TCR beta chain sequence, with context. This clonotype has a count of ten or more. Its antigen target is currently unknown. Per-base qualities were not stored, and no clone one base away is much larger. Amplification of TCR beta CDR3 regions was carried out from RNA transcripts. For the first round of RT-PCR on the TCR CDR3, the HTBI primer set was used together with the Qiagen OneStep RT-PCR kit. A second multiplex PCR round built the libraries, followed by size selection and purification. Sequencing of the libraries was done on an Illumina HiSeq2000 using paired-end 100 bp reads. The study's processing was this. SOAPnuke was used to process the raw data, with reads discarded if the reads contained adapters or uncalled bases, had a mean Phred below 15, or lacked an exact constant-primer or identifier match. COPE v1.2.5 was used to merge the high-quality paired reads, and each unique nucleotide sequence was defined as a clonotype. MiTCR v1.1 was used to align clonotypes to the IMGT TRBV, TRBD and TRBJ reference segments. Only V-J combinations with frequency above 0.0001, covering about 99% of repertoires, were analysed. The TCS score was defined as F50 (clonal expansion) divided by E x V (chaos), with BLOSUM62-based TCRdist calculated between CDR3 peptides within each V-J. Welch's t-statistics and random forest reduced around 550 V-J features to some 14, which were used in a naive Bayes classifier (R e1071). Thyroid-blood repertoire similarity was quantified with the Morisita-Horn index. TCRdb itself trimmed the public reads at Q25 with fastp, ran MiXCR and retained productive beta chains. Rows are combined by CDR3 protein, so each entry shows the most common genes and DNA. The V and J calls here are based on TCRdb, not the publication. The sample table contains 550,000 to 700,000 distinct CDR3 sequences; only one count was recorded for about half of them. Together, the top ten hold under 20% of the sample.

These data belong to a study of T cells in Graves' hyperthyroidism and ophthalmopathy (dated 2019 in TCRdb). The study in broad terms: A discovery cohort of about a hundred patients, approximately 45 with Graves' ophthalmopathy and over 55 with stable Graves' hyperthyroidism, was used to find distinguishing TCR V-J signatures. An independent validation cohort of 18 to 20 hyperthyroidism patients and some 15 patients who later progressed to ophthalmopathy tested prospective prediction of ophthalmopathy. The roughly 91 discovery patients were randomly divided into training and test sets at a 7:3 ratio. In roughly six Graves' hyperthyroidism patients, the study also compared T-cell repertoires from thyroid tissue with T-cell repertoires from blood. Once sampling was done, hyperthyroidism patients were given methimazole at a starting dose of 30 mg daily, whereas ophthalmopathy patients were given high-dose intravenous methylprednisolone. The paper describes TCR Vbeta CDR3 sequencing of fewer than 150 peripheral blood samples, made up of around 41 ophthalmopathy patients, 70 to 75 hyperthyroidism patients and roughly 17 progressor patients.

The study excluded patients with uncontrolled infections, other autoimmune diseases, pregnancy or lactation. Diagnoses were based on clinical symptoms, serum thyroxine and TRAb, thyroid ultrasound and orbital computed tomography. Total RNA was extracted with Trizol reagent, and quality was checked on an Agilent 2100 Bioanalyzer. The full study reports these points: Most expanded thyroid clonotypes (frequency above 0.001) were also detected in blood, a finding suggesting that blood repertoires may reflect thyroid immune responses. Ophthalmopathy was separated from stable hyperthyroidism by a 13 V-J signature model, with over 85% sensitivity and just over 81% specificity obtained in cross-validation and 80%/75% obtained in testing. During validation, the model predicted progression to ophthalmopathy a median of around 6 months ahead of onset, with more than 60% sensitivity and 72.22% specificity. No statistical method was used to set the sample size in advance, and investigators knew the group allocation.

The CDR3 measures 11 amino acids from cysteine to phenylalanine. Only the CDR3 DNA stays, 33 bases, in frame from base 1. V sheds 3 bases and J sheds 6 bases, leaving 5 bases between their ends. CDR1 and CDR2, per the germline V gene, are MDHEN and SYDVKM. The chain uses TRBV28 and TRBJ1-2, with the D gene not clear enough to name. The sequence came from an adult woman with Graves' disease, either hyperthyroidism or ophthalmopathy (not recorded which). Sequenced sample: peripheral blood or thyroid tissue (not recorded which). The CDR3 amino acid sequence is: CASSFVDGYTF. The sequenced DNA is TGTGCCAGCAGTTTCGTCGATGGCTACACCTTC.